The clone carrying this TCR beta chain was picked up many times. Its antigen remains unknown. This specimen comes from a study of early T cells in non-severe SARS-CoV-2 infection. Study-wide background: RNA in bulk from unsorted whole blood was sequenced, and chains were unpaired. Study observations and caveats: VDJdb matches were skewed toward anti-spike CD8 T cell responses.

Researchers attached unique molecular identifiers to individual cDNA molecules. TCRdb fed the 5' RACE reads into MiXCR, producing one record per CDR3 protein. The data show approximately 40,000 distinct CDR3 sequences, approximately 6.5% seen once. Germline loops: CDR1 SGHNT, CDR2 YYREEE (reference sequence). The CDR3 totals 15 residues. The V and J ends lost 0 bases and 8 bases, in that order; junction bases with no gene match: 8. This chain connects TRBV5-4 to TRBJ2-1; 7 positions agree with TRBD2. The specimen comprised whole blood, sampled at baseline. This TCR derives from an adult who was a healthcare worker with PCR-confirmed SARS-CoV-2 infection or an uninfected control (not recorded which). DNA for the CDR3: TGTGCCAGCAGCTTGGGGACTAGTTCGGCCTATGAGCAGTTCTTC. It translates to CASSLGTSSAYEQFF.